The rows below give T cell receptor beta chains drawn from one sample of a study of response to subunit inactivated influenza vaccine. MiXCR, run by TCRdb on the RT-PCR reads, gives a single entry per CDR3 protein. This table has roughly 550,000 distinct CDR3 sequences, around 21% appearing once. Another study also made use of these data, one on T cells expressing NK-cell markers.

The sample here was CD4+ T cells sorted from PBMCs, taken less than 13 days after vaccination. These receptor sequences come from a man in his forties or fifties who received an inactivated influenza vaccine. The CDR3 runs from the conserved cysteine through the conserved F or W. The order of the fields is J gene, CDR3 length, clone size, V gene, D gene, CDR3 DNA, CDR3 protein. A D gene is named only where the DNA matches it firmly. Clone size is not always given. Where it is, it says once, few, many or a class for expanded clones.

J: TRBJ1-5
length: 14
size: few
V: TRBV4-2
D: .
DNA: TGTGCCAGCAGCCAAGATCCGGGGAATCAGCCCCAGCATTTT
CDR3: CASSQDPGNQPQHF

J: TRBJ1-1
length: 15
size: .
V: TRBV20-1
D: .
DNA: TGCAGTGCTAGAGATCCCGGCAGGATGAACACTGAAGCTTTCTTT
CDR3: CSARDPGRMNTEAFF

J: TRBJ1-2
length: 13
size: few
V: TRBV12-3/TRBV12-4
D: TRBD1
DNA: TGTGCCAGCAGGACAGGGGGTGACTATGGCTACACCTTC
CDR3: CASRTGGDYGYTF

J: TRBJ2-5
length: 13
size: .
V: TRBV20-1
D: .
DNA: TGCAGTGCCGATCAACGGGAGAAAGAGACCCAGTACTTC
CDR3: CSADQREKETQYF

J: TRBJ2-5
length: 13
size: few
V: TRBV28
D: .
DNA: TGTGCCAGCAGCTCATCCTGGGGGGAGACCCAGTACTTC
CDR3: CASSSSWGETQYF

J: TRBJ1-2
length: 15
size: .
V: TRBV4-2
D: .
DNA: TGTGCCAGCAGCCCAGGGGTTGGGGAGAGCTATGGCTACACCTTC
CDR3: CASSPGVGESYGYTF

J: TRBJ1-5
length: 15
size: few
V: TRBV20-1
D: .
DNA: TGCAGTGGTCGGGGCGGCACAAATAGCAATCAGCCCCAGCATTTT
CDR3: CSGRGGTNSNQPQHF

J: TRBJ2-1
length: 13
size: .
V: TRBV20-1
D: .
DNA: TGCAGTGCCCCAGAACTGCGCCTAAATGAGCAGTTCTTC
CDR3: CSAPELRLNEQFF

J: TRBJ1-2
length: 12
size: few
V: TRBV7-9
D: .
DNA: TGTGCCAGCAGCTTAGAGGCCAGCGGCTACACCTTC
CDR3: CASSLEASGYTF

J: TRBJ2-5
length: 15
size: .
V: TRBV12-3/TRBV12-4
D: TRBD2
DNA: TGTGCCAGCAGACACCTAGCGGGAGGTCGGGAGACCCAGTACTTC
CDR3: CASRHLAGGRETQYF

J: TRBJ2-7
length: 15
size: few
V: TRBV5-1
D: TRBD2
DNA: TGCGCCAGCAAAGCTTTAGGGACTAGCAGCTACGAGCAGTACTTC
CDR3: CASKALGTSSYEQYF

J: TRBJ1-2
length: 15
size: once
V: TRBV4-3
D: .
DNA: TGCGCCAGCAGCCAACAAAAGGGACCGACGTATGGCTACACCTTC
CDR3: CASSQQKGPTYGYTF

J: TRBJ2-2
length: 17
size: .
V: TRBV12-3/TRBV12-4
D: TRBD2
DNA: TGTGCCAGCAGTTTCGGTTGGACTAGCGGGGCCCCCGGGGAGCTGTTTTTT
CDR3: CASSFGWTSGAPGELFF

J: TRBJ2-1
length: 15
size: .
V: TRBV4-3
D: .
DNA: TGCGCCAGCAGCCAGACTGGGGACCACCTGAATGAGCAGTTCTTC
CDR3: CASSQTGDHLNEQFF

J: TRBJ2-7
length: 13
size: few
V: TRBV7-9
D: .
DNA: TGTGCCAGCAGCTTAGATGGGTACTACGAGCAGTACTTC
CDR3: CASSLDGYYEQYF

J: TRBJ1-1
length: 14
size: .
V: TRBV6-1
D: .
DNA: TGTGTCAGCAGTGAAGCGCAAGTCAGGACTGAAGCTTTCTTT
CDR3: CVSSEAQVRTEAFF